This T cell receptor (beta chain) was captured by sequencing in a study of CD8 T cells in ankylosing spondylitis (TCRdb year 2017). Broadly, across the study: To find TCR variants linked to disease, the study profiled T cell receptor beta repertoires in ankylosing spondylitis patients and healthy donors. In total, the full study cohort was made up of 100 to 140 healthy donors and approximately 24 ankylosing spondylitis patients. Samples of peripheral blood were taken, and for ankylosing spondylitis patients, synovial fluid was collected as well. Beyond this particular receptor, the publication reports: Some of the motif variants had been reported before in the synovial fluid and blood of reactive arthritis patients, a finding that suggests common disease-initiation mechanisms. A TCR beta motif made up of fewer than 10 highly homologous amino acid variants appeared to be characteristic of blood from ankylosing spondylitis patients. In peripheral blood, the disease-linked clones were found at relatively low frequencies and had a CD8+ phenotype. The disease-linked clones were reported to be significantly enriched in matched synovial fluid samples from ankylosing spondylitis patients.

For this clonotype: Its antigen remains undetermined. The record has no base qualities; no much larger clone is one base away.

The sequencing machine was an Illumina HiSeq 2500. Quantitative 5'-RACE with molecular barcodes was used to prepare TCR beta libraries. The authors' pipeline ran thus. To identify disease-linked TCR variants, a new computational method was used, one built on a probabilistic model of VDJ rearrangement. TCRdb redid the processing of the public reads, applying fastp at Q25 and MiXCR, and retained in-frame beta chains. Rows with one shared CDR3 protein collapse into an entry with the most common genes and DNA. TCRdb, rather than the study authors, made the V and J calls. Recorded for this sample are hundreds of thousands of distinct CDR3 sequences; roughly 27% of them occurred a single time. About 1% of the sample lies in the top ten. The sequenced sample was blood, either unsorted or a sorted T cell fraction (not recorded which). The clonotype was recovered from a male donor with ankylosing spondylitis.

The bases are TGCAGCGGTGAGACTAGCGGTACCGGGGAGCTGTTTTTT. Its protein is CSGETSGTGELFF. The sequence links TRBV29-1 to TRBJ2-2, and TRBD2 aligns with 9 junction nucleotides. Clipping removes 7 bases from V and 5 bases from J, with 5 as the unmatched junction base count. Per the germline V gene, SQVTM is the CDR1 and ANQGSEA is the CDR2. The CDR3 runs 13 amino acids, cysteine and phenylalanine included. The entry retains the CDR3 DNA only, 39 bases that are in frame from base 1.